Following are 32 T cell receptor beta chains from one sample sequenced in a study of identical twins (dated by TCRdb to 2016 to 2018). The method was 5' RACE. Sequenced on an Illumina HiSeq 2000. TCRdb handled the public reads itself, with Q25 trimming in fastp and clone calling in MiXCR, and kept productive beta chains. Duplicate CDR3 protein sequences are folded into a single record with the most common DNA and genes. The sample yields roughly 750,000 distinct CDR3 sequences; around 21% were counted once. The ten largest clones add up to about 4.5% of the sample. The same data also contributed to another study, on T cells expressing NK-cell markers.

The sample taken for sequencing was PBMCs. All receptors derive from a young woman in good health.

This clonotype was recorded many times. V usage is TRBV9 and J usage is TRBJ2-1; 7 bases map to TRBD2. Losses at the gene ends were 3 bases for V and 0 bases for J; bases not matched to a gene: 3. This CDR3 comprises 15 residues. The germline V gene encodes CDR1 SGDLS and CDR2 YYNGEE. CDR3 loop: CASSDSGFSYNEQFF. CDR3 DNA sequence: TGTGCCAGCAGCGATAGCGGGTTCTCCTACAATGAGCAGTTCTTC.

This clonotype was observed a handful of times. The chain couples TRBV5-6 to TRBJ2-3; D is unresolved. This CDR3 is built from 15 residues. Trimming left V 0 bases short and J 3 bases short, with 11 bases between. Germline-derived CDR1 and CDR2 are SGHDT and YYEEEE. CDR3 sequence reads: CASSLEQRSTDTQYF. As DNA, the CDR3 is TGTGCCAGCAGCTTGGAACAGAGAAGTACAGATACGCAGTATTTT.

This clonotype was observed a handful of times. CDR3 bases: TGCAGCGTTAAAGTTCCTGAAGCTTTCTTT. It is translated as CSVKVPEAFF. V is TRBV29-1 and J is TRBJ1-1; D is unresolved. The CDR3 runs to 10 residues. CDR1 is SQVTM and CDR2 is ANQGSEA in the germline V gene. V was shortened by 5 bases and J by 6 bases, with 7 bases between the two germline ends.

The chain combines TRBV20-1 with TRBJ2-5; D might be TRBD1 (5 bases). Per the germline V gene, CDR1 is DFQATT and CDR2 is SNEGSKA (reference sequence). Trimming cost V 5 bases and J 5 bases, with 15 bases left between them. The CDR3 consists of 13 residues. The CDR3 sequence: CSAGKGSPETQYF. Written as DNA, the CDR3 is TGCAGTGCTGGAAAGGGGTCCCCTGAGACCCAGTACTTC.

The CDR3 sequence: CASKADLTDTQYF. The CDR3 DNA reads TGTGCCAGCAAAGCGGACCTCACAGATACGCAGTATTTT. The chain combines TRBV2 with TRBJ2-3; a possible D gene is TRBD2 (5 bases). The CDR3 contains 13 residues. V lost 7 bases and J lost 2, with 10 bases in between. The germline CDR1 and CDR2 sequences are SNHLY and FYNNEI.

This clonotype was counted many times. The chain uses TRBV10-3 and TRBJ1-5; D unclear. The CDR3 length is 13 residues. The germline gives CDR1 ENHRY, CDR2 SYGVKD. The V end was cut by 7 bases, the J end by 3 bases, with 10 bases between. CDR3 nucleotide sequence: TGTGCCATCAAGGGCACAGACAATCAGCCCCAGCATTTT. It translates to CAIKGTDNQPQHF.

This clonotype was counted ten times or more. J is TRBJ2-1 and V is TRBV6-1; no clear D gene. The germline V gene has CDR1 MNHNS and CDR2 SASEGT. The CDR3 contains 15 residues. The ends were cut back, 6 bases at V and 4 bases at J, with 16 bases in the middle. The chain's CDR3 is CASSPVKVPYNEQFF. DNA of the CDR3: TGTGCCAGCAGCCCTGTTAAGGTTCCATACAATGAGCAGTTCTTC.

A note on this clonotype: This sequence may be a read error, since a much larger clone differs from it by one base. The genes are TRBV3-1 and TRBJ2-7; D is uncertain. Germline CDR1 LGHDT, CDR2 YNNKEL (reference sequence). The CDR3 loop spans 14 amino acids. V dropped 5 bases and J dropped 2 bases, with 13 bases sitting between them. The CDR3 protein is CASSEVMTAYEQYF. The CDR3 DNA follows: TGTGCCAGCAGCGAAGTAATGACTGCCTACGAGCAGTACTTC.

This clonotype has only a few counts. V gene TRBV9 combines with J gene TRBJ2-5; possible D gene TRBD2, 6 bases. V was trimmed by 1 base and J by 5 bases, leaving 15 bases between them. Looked up from germline, CDR1 is SGDLS and CDR2 is YYNGEE. The CDR3 consists of 15 residues. The CDR3 spells CASSVRGDSGETQYF. DNA of the CDR3: TGTGCCAGCAGCGTAAGAGGGGACTCGGGGGAGACCCAGTACTTC.

There are a few counts of this clonotype. V and J are TRBV12-3 or TRBV12-4 and TRBJ2-3; TRBD1 agrees at 7 bases. The J segment lost 3 bases and the V segment lost 4 bases, leaving 1 base of the junction unmatched. The CDR3 has 13 amino acids. The chain's CDR3 is CASSWTGTDTQYF. The CDR3 coding sequence is TGTGCCAGCAGTTGGACAGGAACAGATACGCAGTATTTT.

This clonotype has just a few counts. V gene TRBV6-1 combines with J gene TRBJ2-3, with 7 bases matching TRBD1. The CDR3 covers 16 residues. The V and J ends lost 6 bases and 5 bases, in that order; junction bases with no gene match: 14. Germline CDR1 reads MNHNS; CDR2 reads SASEGT. The CDR3 nucleotides read TGTGCCAGCAGGCCATCAGGGGGAAACTCTATAGATACGCAGTATTTT. As protein: CASRPSGGNSIDTQYF.

V and J are TRBV6-1 and TRBJ2-2; a possible D gene is TRBD1 (8 bases). The germline gives CDR1 MNHNS, CDR2 SASEGT. The CDR3 extends over 16 amino acids. Between the trimmed V and J ends, which lost 5 bases and 6 bases, there was a span of 19 bases. Here the CDR3 DNA reads TGTGCCAGCAGTCCACAGGGGGGGCCCACCGCCGGGGAGCTGTTTTTT. It specifies CASSPQGGPTAGELFF.

This clonotype appeared a few times. The chain joins TRBV5-5 to TRBJ2-7, with D perhaps TRBD1 (6 bases). Germline V gene lookup returns CDR1 SGHKS and CDR2 YYEKEE (reference sequence). This CDR3 region has 17 residues. Trimming shortened V by 4 bases and J by 5 bases, and 25 bases separated the two germline ends. The CDR3 here is CASSAKYRVVKSDEQYF. The DNA for the CDR3 is TGTGCCAGCAGCGCCAAATACAGGGTGGTTAAATCGGACGAGCAGTACTTC.

V is TRBV28 and J is TRBJ2-3, with TRBD2 matching over 12 bases. The CDR3 is made up of 16 amino acids. Germline lookup yields CDR1 MDHEN and CDR2 SYDVKM. V trimming: 9 bases; J trimming: 2 bases; junction bases outside the gene matches: 9. CDR3 protein: CASETSGSAFTDTQYF. In nucleotides, the CDR3 is TGTGCCAGTGAGACTAGCGGGAGTGCCTTCACAGATACGCAGTATTTT.

This clonotype was counted many times. The chain employs TRBV20-1 and TRBJ2-5; 8 bases align to TRBD2. V dropped 4 bases and J dropped 2; count of bases not matched to a gene: 0. In germline, CDR1 is DFQATT, CDR2 SNEGSKA (reference sequence). This CDR3 has 12 residues. CDR3 nucleotides: TGCAGTGCTATAGCGGGGCAAGAGACCCAGTACTTC. Translating gives CSAIAGQETQYF.

This clonotype showed up just a few times. The V gene is TRBV7-2, the J gene TRBJ2-3, with TRBD1 identical over 7 bases. Germline lookup yields CDR1 SGHTA and CDR2 FQGNSA. This CDR3 is built from 14 residues. The V and J ends lost 4 bases and 2 bases, in that order; junction bases with no gene match: 3. CDR3 region: CASSWDSYTDTQYF. CDR3 nucleotide sequence: TGTGCCAGCAGCTGGGACAGCTACACAGATACGCAGTATTTT.

The gene calls are TRBV20-1 and TRBJ2-7; perhaps TRBD1 as D (6 bases). Germline lookup yields CDR1 DFQATT and CDR2 SNEGSKA (reference sequence). The germline V and J ends were trimmed by 6 bases and 5 bases, with 17 bases remaining between them. CDR3 length equals 13 residues. Written as DNA, the CDR3 is TGCAGTGCCGGGCGTGGGGGCCCCGACGAGCAGTACTTC. It translates to CSAGRGGPDEQYF.

This clonotype was detected a few times. A junction boundary mismatches the germline segment, possibly from a read error. The gene calls are TRBV7-7 and TRBJ2-1; 11 positions match TRBD2. Germline assignment: CDR1 SSHAT and CDR2 FNYEAQ (reference sequence). This CDR3 has 15 amino acids. CDR3 in amino acids: CASSLTGTSGNEQFF. The CDR3 DNA reads TGTGCTAGCAGCCTTACCGGGACTAGCGGCAATGAGCAGTTCTTC. Filled out from reference TRBV7-7 and TRBJ2-1, the complete variable domain reads GAGVSQSPRYKVTKRGQDVTLRCDPISSHATLYWYQQALGQGPEFLTYFNYEAQPDKSGLPSDRFSAERPEGSISTLTIQRTEQRDSAMYRCASSLTGTSGNEQFFGPGTRLTVL.

This clonotype has ten or more counts. The J gene is TRBJ2-5, the V gene TRBV5-1; D is uncertain. Trimming stripped 4 bases from V and 2 bases from J, with 12 bases between. The length of the CDR3 is 14 residues. Germline V gives CDR1 SGHRS, CDR2 YFSETQ. DNA of the CDR3: TGCGCCAGCAGCAGAGAAGGACGGCAAGAGACCCAGTACTTC. It encodes CASSREGRQETQYF.

The chain carries TRBV7-2 and TRBJ2-1; tentatively, D is TRBD2 (6 bases). The CDR3 length is 16 residues. The V end was cut by 5 bases, the J end by 6 bases, with 20 bases between. From germline, CDR1 is SGHTA and CDR2 FQGNSA. DNA of the CDR3: TGTGCCAGCAGCCCAACAATTGCGCCGGGACTCAATGAGCAGTTCTTC. Translated: CASSPTIAPGLNEQFF.

Only one count was recorded for this clonotype. This chain joins TRBV5-6 and TRBJ2-3; D is unresolved. Per the germline V gene, CDR1 is SGHDT and CDR2 is YYEEEE. The CDR3 contains 15 residues. V was clipped by 6 bases and J by 5 bases, with 19 bases between them. CDR3 nucleotide sequence: TGTGCCAGCAACCCCGTGCGAATAGCCGGAGATACGCAGTATTTT. Translation gives CASNPVRIAGDTQYF.

This clonotype was counted between two and nine times. CDR3 in amino acids: CSAPRLASSYNEQFF. Here the CDR3 DNA reads TGCAGTGCGCCACGACTAGCGTCGTCCTACAATGAGCAGTTCTTC. V is TRBV20-1 and J is TRBJ2-1, with TRBD2 identical over 8 bases. This CDR3 region has 15 residues. Trimming took 6 bases from V and 1 from J; bases not matched to a gene: 8. Germline loops: CDR1 DFQATT, CDR2 SNEGSKA (reference sequence).

This sequence joins TRBV25-1 and TRBJ1-2; D ambiguous. Trimming took 4 bases from V and 8 from J, leaving 11 bases between them. Germline CDR1 is MGHDK and CDR2 is SYGVNS. The CDR3 extends over 12 amino acids. The CDR3 here is CASSAQVGGYTF. In nucleotides, the CDR3 is TGTGCCAGCAGTGCCCAGGTTGGGGGCTACACCTTC.

This clonotype was seen repeatedly, ten times or more. The rearrangement uses TRBV7-9 and TRBJ1-1, with no clear D. With 4 bases removed from V and 3 bases from J, the gap between germline ends came to 9 bases. This CDR3 contains 13 residues. CDR1 and CDR2 (germline): SEHNR, FQNEAQ (reference sequence). The CDR3 nucleotides are TGTGCCAGCAGCTCACCCCGGGACACTGAAGCTTTCTTT. Its protein product is CASSSPRDTEAFF.

The chain is built from TRBV7-2 and TRBJ1-2, with D possibly being TRBD1 (5 bases). Germline V gene sequence: CDR1 SGHTA, CDR2 FQGNSA. The V and J ends lost 1 base and 2 bases respectively, with 8 bases between them. The CDR3 is 14 residues long. The CDR3 sequence is CASSLGSGNYGYTF. CDR3 DNA: TGTGCCAGCAGCTTAGGATCAGGGAACTATGGCTACACCTTC.

This clonotype was counted many times. The chain has TRBV5-1 and TRBJ2-3; D gene uncertain. The CDR3 loop spans 13 amino acids. The germline V gene encodes CDR1 SGHRS and CDR2 YFSETQ. The V gene lost 2 bases and the J gene lost 4 bases, with 8 bases spanning the gap. In DNA, the CDR3 is TGCGCCAGCAGCTTACTCTTTTCAGATACGCAGTATTTT. Translated, it gives CASSLLFSDTQYF.

This clonotype was seen more than once but under ten times. This chain uses TRBV5-1 with TRBJ1-1; D possibly corresponds to TRBD1 (6 bases). The germline V gene has CDR1 SGHRS and CDR2 YFSETQ. The CDR3 has 14 residues. V lost 6 bases, J lost 4 bases, and 16 bases lay in between. This chain's CDR3 is CASKGAGAVTEAFF. The CDR3 region has the DNA TGCGCCAGCAAGGGAGCGGGGGCGGTCACTGAAGCTTTCTTT.

The chain joins TRBV20-1 to TRBJ1-2; tentative D call: TRBD1 (5 bases). The CDR3 is made up of 13 amino acids. With 2 bases removed from V and 14 bases from J, the gap between germline ends came to 21 bases. Germline V gene sequence: CDR1 DFQATT, CDR2 SNEGSKA (reference sequence). CDR3 in amino acids: CSARPGTDIQATF. The CDR3 region has the DNA TGCAGTGCTAGACCCGGGACCGATATTCAGGCAACCTTC.

This chain uses TRBV20-1 with TRBJ1-4; TRBD1 matches at 8 bases. CDR1 and CDR2 (germline): DFQATT, SNEGSKA (reference sequence). The CDR3 loop spans 16 amino acids. The V segment lost 0 bases and the J segment 7 bases; nucleotides outside the gene matches: 10. The CDR3 DNA sequence: TGCAGTGCTAGAGATTCTTGGACAGGGAAGGGTGAAAAACTGTTTTTT. It codes for CSARDSWTGKGEKLFF.

This clonotype has just a few counts. The chain uses TRBV12-3 or TRBV12-4 and TRBJ2-7, with D perhaps being TRBD1 or TRBD2 (5 bases each). The V end was cut by 5 bases, the J end by 2 bases, with 13 bases between. This CDR3 has 14 amino acids. As DNA, the CDR3 is TGTGCCAGCAGTCCGGGACCTCCAGCCTACGAGCAGTACTTC. Its translation: CASSPGPPAYEQYF.

This clonotype was found a few times. The chain recombines TRBV21-1 with TRBJ2-1; TRBD1, the table's D call, lacks a check against the DNA. TRBV21-1 counts as a pseudogene. This CDR3 has 14 residues. The CDR3 nucleotides are TGTGCCAGCAGCAGGGGGGGCCTCTACAATGAGCAGTTCTTC. Encoded protein: CASSRGGLYNEQFF.

This clonotype occurred a few times. The V and J genes are TRBV20-1 and TRBJ2-5; TRBD2 aligns across 14 bases. The V and J ends lost 0 bases and 5 bases, in that order; junction bases with no gene match: 11. The CDR3 totals 18 residues. Germline CDR1 DFQATT, CDR2 SNEGSKA (reference sequence). The CDR3 loop is CSARDLQTGTSGSETQYF. The CDR3 DNA reads TGCAGTGCTAGAGATCTCCAAACCGGGACTAGCGGGAGTGAGACCCAGTACTTC.